One and the same sample provided the 32 T cell receptor beta chains below, sequenced in a study of cytomegalovirus exposure and HLA in healthy donors. Researchers ran the PCR with 60 Vbeta and 13 Jbeta primers. Assay: immunoSEQ multiplex PCR; the TCRdb copy retains only in-frame clones and omits some. Altogether 150,000 to 200,000 clones are present, approximately 80% being singletons, with the ten largest covering around 2%. Sequencing was done on a sample of PBMCs. These receptors all come from a middle-aged man in good health and CMV-seropositive.

Note on this clone: At one end, the junction sequence differs from germline, possibly due to a read error. The chain has TRBV19 and TRBJ1-2, with D unclear. CDR1 and CDR2 from the germline V gene are LNHDA and SQIVND (reference sequence). The CDR3 sequence is 13 residues long. The CDR3 sequence is CASSTSGNFGYTF. The CDR3 DNA follows: TGTGCCAGTAGTACCTCGGGAAACTTTGGCTACACCTTC.

The V and J genes are TRBV5-4 and TRBJ2-5; TRBD2 agrees at 9 bases. Near its end, the DNA agrees better with TRBJ2-7, so the J call may be wrong. The germline CDR1 and CDR2 sequences are SGHNT and YYREEE (reference sequence). The CDR3 length is 15 residues. CDR3 loop: CASSLAQRGAYEQYF. The CDR3 DNA follows: TGTGCCAGCAGCTTGGCCCAGCGGGGGGCCTACGAGCAGTACTTC.

The chain employs TRBV6-5 and TRBJ2-7; unclear D gene. The CDR3 contains 14 residues. The V gene's germline CDR1 is MNHEY and CDR2 SVGAGI. V lost 5 bases, J lost 2 bases, and 13 bases lay in between. CDR3 sequence reads: CASSPGRVAYEQYF. DNA of the CDR3: TGTGCCAGCAGTCCTGGTCGGGTCGCCTACGAGCAGTACTTC.

V usage is TRBV7-9 and J usage is TRBJ2-7, with TRBD2 matching 8 bases. V lost 5 bases, J lost 3 bases, and 3 bases stayed unmatched. The V gene's germline CDR1 is SEHNR and CDR2 FQNEAQ (reference sequence). The CDR3 loop spans 13 amino acids. As DNA, the CDR3 is TGTGCCAGCAGCGCCGGGGGGGGCTACGAGCAGTACTTC. Amino acid sequence: CASSAGGGYEQYF.

The chain couples TRBV29-1 to TRBJ1-1; possibly TRBD1 for D (6 bases). From germline, CDR1 is SQVTM and CDR2 ANQGSEA. The CDR3 length is 14 residues. CDR3 DNA: TGCTCGGGGGGGGGCTTGCCGATGAACACTGAAGCTTTCTTT. Its protein is CSGGGLPMNTEAFF. The whole variable domain, remainder taken from reference TRBV29-1 and TRBJ1-1, is SAVISQKPSRDICQRGTSLTIQCQVDSQVTMMFWYRQQPGQSLTLIATANQGSEATYESGFVIDKFPISRPNLTFSTLTVSNMSPEDSSIYLCSGGGLPMNTEAFFGQGTRLTVV.

This clone appeared a few times. The chain has TRBV5-6 and TRBJ1-2; D is ambiguous. The CDR3 consists of 14 residues. Germline V CDR1 and CDR2: SGHDT, YYEEEE. Trimming left V 3 bases short and J 3 bases short, with 12 bases between. The DNA for the CDR3 is TGTGCCAGCAGCTACACGACCGGGGACTATGGCTACACCTTC. Its translation is CASSYTTGDYGYTF.

The CDR3 sequence is CASSPLRTLAGHEQYF. As DNA, the CDR3 is TGTGCCAGCTCACCACTTCGTACACTAGCGGGCCACGAGCAGTACTTC. The chain recombines TRBV18 with TRBJ2-7, with TRBD2 matching 9 bases. The CDR3 covers 16 residues. V trimming: 1 base; J trimming: 5 bases; junction bases outside the gene matches: 9. The germline gives CDR1 KGHSH, CDR2 LQKENI.

The chain joins TRBV4-2 to TRBJ1-6; possible D gene TRBD1, 6 bases. The V and J ends lost 0 bases and 10 bases respectively, with 13 bases between them. The CDR3 extends over 15 amino acids. Germline lookup yields CDR1 LGHNA and CDR2 YNFKEQ. The CDR3 here is CASSQDQGYGSPLHF. CDR3 sequence (DNA): TGTGCCAGCAGCCAAGATCAGGGGTACGGATCACCCCTCCACTTT.

This clone was observed a handful of times. The V gene is TRBV11-2, the J gene TRBJ1-6; no definite D call. The ends were cut back, 2 bases at V and 3 bases at J, with 8 bases in the middle. The CDR3 covers 15 residues. From germline, CDR1 is SGHAT and CDR2 FQNNGV. CDR3 loop: CASSLSGDYNSPLHF. In DNA form, the CDR3 reads TGTGCCAGCAGCTTAAGCGGGGACTATAATTCACCCCTCCACTTT.

This clone was found once. The rearrangement links TRBV27 to TRBJ1-6, with TRBD1 matching over 8 bases. Germline V gene sequence: CDR1 MNHEY, CDR2 SMNVEV (reference sequence). V was clipped by 2 bases and J by 10 bases; unmatched bases: 4. The CDR3 consists of 14 residues. This CDR3 is CASSLDRGSSPLHF. CDR3 nucleotide sequence: TGTGCCAGCAGTTTAGACAGGGGTAGCTCACCCCTCCACTTT.

The gene calls are TRBV5-4 and TRBJ2-5, with a weak D call TRBD2 (6 bases). Trimming left V 4 bases short and J 2 bases short, with 9 bases between. The CDR3 consists of 13 residues. The V gene's germline CDR1 is SGHNT and CDR2 YYREEE (reference sequence). CDR3 in amino acids: CASSTGTQETQYF. The CDR3 DNA is TGTGCCAGCAGCACCGGGACTCAAGAGACCCAGTACTTC. Using reference TRBV5-4 and TRBJ2-5 for the parts outside the CDR3, the full variable domain is ETGVTQSPTHLIKTRGQQVTLRCSSQSGHNTVSWYQQALGQGPQFIFQYYREEENGRGNFPPRFSGLQFPNYSSELNVNALELDDSALYLCASSTGTQETQYFGPGTRLLVL.

The chain couples TRBV19 to TRBJ2-2; 14 bases agree with TRBD2. This CDR3 contains 17 residues. Germline CDR1 is LNHDA and CDR2 is SQIVND (reference sequence). V lost 10 bases, J lost 2 bases, and 9 bases stayed unmatched. CDR3 nucleotide sequence: TGTGCCACCAGTCCGGGACTAGCGGGGGTTAACACCGGGGAGCTGTTTTTT. This codes for CATSPGLAGVNTGELFF. Complete variable domain (other parts from reference TRBV19 and TRBJ2-2): DGGITQSPKYLFRKEGQNVTLSCEQNLNHDAMYWYRQDPGQGLRLIYYSQIVNDFQKGDIAEGYSVSREKKESFPLTVTSAQKNPTAFYLCATSPGLAGVNTGELFFGEGSRLTVL.

V and J are TRBV7-9 and TRBJ1-2; TRBD1 agrees at 7 bases. V was pared by 5 bases and J by 3 bases, with 6 bases of the junction left unmatched. Germline CDR1 and CDR2: SEHNR and FQNEAQ (reference sequence). The length of the CDR3 is 14 residues. CDR3 in DNA: TGTGCCAGCAGCGCCGACAGGGCATACTATGGCTACACCTTC. The encoded protein is CASSADRAYYGYTF.

The rearrangement uses TRBV5-1 and TRBJ2-7; TRBD1 matches 10 bases. Germline V lookup: CDR1 SGHRS, CDR2 YFSETQ. V gave up 5 bases and J gave up 7 bases; unmatched junction bases: 6. CDR3 size: 13 residues. CDR3 in DNA: TGCGCCAGCAGGGGGACAGGGGCCGAAGAGCAGTACTTC. It is translated as CASRGTGAEEQYF.

This clone came up a few times. This chain joins TRBV4-3 and TRBJ1-4, with TRBD1 identical over 10 bases. Germline V gene sequence: CDR1 LGHNA, CDR2 YSLEER. With 6 bases clipped from V and 2 bases from J, the junction kept 15 bases outside the gene matches. The CDR3 contains 19 residues. The CDR3 loop reads CASSHVPGQGPGTNEKLFF. The CDR3 bases are TGCGCCAGCAGTCACGTCCCGGGACAGGGGCCAGGGACTAATGAAAAACTGTTTTTT.

The rearrangement joins TRBV7-2 to TRBJ1-2; D may be TRBD1 (6 bases). V lost 5 bases, J lost 1 base, and 11 bases lay in between. This CDR3 is 14 amino acids long. Germline CDR1 reads SGHTA; CDR2 reads FQGNSA. As DNA, the CDR3 is TGTGCCAGCAGCCTCGGACAGCTTAACTATGGCTACACCTTC. Residues: CASSLGQLNYGYTF.

The chain links TRBV10-2 to TRBJ1-3; 7 nucleotides agree with TRBD1. CDR3 length: 16 amino acids. V lost 6 bases, J lost 10 bases, and 18 bases stayed unmatched. CDR1 is WSHSY and CDR2 is SAAADI in the germline V gene. The chain's CDR3 is CASSQDLIRTGGTIYF. As DNA, the CDR3 is TGCGCCAGCAGCCAAGATCTTATTCGGACAGGCGGGACCATATATTTT.

The chain uses TRBV7-6 and TRBJ1-5, with 7 bases identical to TRBD1. After removal of 3 bases from V and 0 bases from J, the junction contained 11 bases not matched to a gene. The CDR3 length is 18 residues. Looked up from germline, CDR1 is SGHVS and CDR2 is FNYEAQ. The CDR3: CASSLGRDRLYSNQPQHF. In nucleotides, the CDR3 is TGTGCCAGCAGCTTGGGCCGGGACAGACTCTATAGCAATCAGCCCCAGCATTTT.

This chain links TRBV7-9 with TRBJ2-5, with TRBD1 matching over 9 bases. V was pared by 5 bases and J by 13 bases, with 14 bases of the junction left unmatched. From germline, CDR1 is SEHNR and CDR2 FQNEAQ (reference sequence). This CDR3 has 14 residues. CDR3 coding DNA: TGTGCCAGCAGCCTTCGTCCCGGGACAGGGCTTACGTACTTC. Translated: CASSLRPGTGLTYF.

The rearrangement uses TRBV2 and TRBJ2-1, with 9 bases that match TRBD1. Losses at the gene ends were 8 bases for V and 7 bases for J; bases not matched to a gene: 6. The germline CDR1 and CDR2 sequences are SNHLY and FYNNEI. CDR3 size: 13 residues. For the CDR3, the DNA is TGTGCCAGCCAACGGGACAGGGATAATGAGCAGTTCTTC. This codes for CASQRDRDNEQFF.

The V gene is TRBV27, the J gene TRBJ2-1; D remains unclear. V was trimmed by 4 bases and J by 4 bases, leaving 14 bases between them. Looked up from germline, CDR1 is MNHEY and CDR2 is SMNVEV (reference sequence). This CDR3 has 15 amino acids. The CDR3 is CASSSDVGPYNEQFF. As DNA, the CDR3 is TGTGCCAGCAGTTCGGATGTTGGGCCTTACAATGAGCAGTTCTTC.

The CDR3 DNA follows: TGTGCCAGCAGCTTGGGACTAGCGGGGCACCAAGAGACCCAGTACTTC. The encoded protein is CASSLGLAGHQETQYF. The chain uses TRBV7-2 and TRBJ2-5, with 13 bases aligning to TRBD2. V lost 3 bases to trimming and J lost 0 bases; unmatched junction nucleotides: 1. Germline CDR1 SGHTA, CDR2 FQGNSA. The CDR3 runs to 16 residues. Full variable domain (remainder filled in from reference TRBV7-2 and TRBJ2-5): GAGVSQSPSNKVTEKGKDVELRCDPISGHTALYWYRQSLGQGLEFLIYFQGNSAPDKSGLPSDRFSAERTGGSVSTLTIQRTQQEDSAVYLCASSLGLAGHQETQYFGPGTRLLVL.

The chain uses TRBV6-5 and TRBJ1-2; D is perhaps TRBD1 (5 bases). The germline CDR1 and CDR2 sequences are MNHEY and SVGAGI. The CDR3 is 14 amino acids. Trimming pared 6 bases from V and 5 bases from J, leaving 16 bases between. The CDR3 reads CASRIRQISYGYTF. CDR3 nucleotides: TGTGCCAGCAGGATAAGACAGATTTCTTATGGCTACACCTTC.

The J gene is TRBJ2-5, the V gene TRBV7-2; perhaps TRBD1 as D (6 bases). Germline values: CDR1 SGHTA, CDR2 FQGNSA. The CDR3 loop spans 15 amino acids. V was trimmed by 1 base and J by 3 bases, leaving 12 bases between them. CDR3 coding DNA: TGTGCCAGCAGCTTAGGTCTACAGGGTAAAGAGACCCAGTACTTC. This gives the protein CASSLGLQGKETQYF. Filled out from reference TRBV7-2 and TRBJ2-5, the complete variable domain reads GAGVSQSPSNKVTEKGKDVELRCDPISGHTALYWYRQSLGQGLEFLIYFQGNSAPDKSGLPSDRFSAERTGGSVSTLTIQRTQQEDSAVYLCASSLGLQGKETQYFGPGTRLLVL.

This chain connects TRBV9 to TRBJ2-3; 10 positions match TRBD2. This CDR3 spans 16 amino acids. The V gene end was trimmed by 0 bases and the J gene end by 4 bases; junction bases not matched to a gene: 5. Germline V gene lookup returns CDR1 SGDLS and CDR2 YYNGEE. The CDR3 nucleotides read TGTGCCAGCAGCGTAGACCCTAGCGGGGGCGCAGATACGCAGTATTTT. Amino acid sequence: CASSVDPSGGADTQYF.

The rearrangement joins TRBV4-3 to TRBJ2-3; D unclear. V was cut by 4 bases and J by 6 bases, with 11 bases left in between. This CDR3 comprises 13 residues. CDR1 is LGHNA, CDR2 YSLEER, per germline. The CDR3 DNA reads TGCGCCAGCAGCCTCCGCGGCCACGATACGCAGTATTTT. Its translation is CASSLRGHDTQYF.

The count of this clone is one. In the same sample, other DNA sequences code for this CDR3. The chain carries TRBV7-9 and TRBJ1-6; D call uncertain. CDR3 size: 15 residues. Germline lookup yields CDR1 SEHNR and CDR2 FQNEAQ (reference sequence). Trimming cost V 3 bases and J 3 bases, with 9 bases left between them. CDR3 nucleotides: TGTGCCAGCAGCTTGTTACTCGTCTATAATTCACCCCTCCACTTT. It is translated as CASSLLLVYNSPLHF.

This clone turned up a few times. The chain is built from TRBV6-4 and TRBJ1-6, with a possible D match to TRBD1 (6 bases). The V gene lost 1 base and the J gene lost 7 bases, with 11 bases spanning the gap. CDR1 is MRHNA, CDR2 SNTAGT, per germline. This CDR3 contains 15 residues. The CDR3 loop reads CASSDFAGVNSPLHF. As DNA, the CDR3 is TGTGCCAGCAGTGACTTCGCAGGGGTGAATTCACCCCTCCACTTT.

The V and J genes are TRBV4-3 and TRBJ1-1; no clear D gene. Trimming pared 1 base from V and 2 bases from J, leaving 8 bases between. This CDR3 has 14 amino acids. Looked up from germline, CDR1 is LGHNA and CDR2 is YSLEER. The CDR3 nucleotides read TGCGCCAGCAGCCAAGGACAAACAAACACTGAAGCTTTCTTT. Translation: CASSQGQTNTEAFF.

The chain recombines TRBV5-8 with TRBJ1-2; D gene ambiguous. The germline CDR1 and CDR2 sequences are SGHTS and YDEGEE. The CDR3 extends over 16 amino acids. V lost 3 bases, J lost 0 bases, and 15 bases lay in between. The CDR3 here is CASSSPSSGPNYGYTF. For the CDR3, the DNA is TGTGCCAGCAGCTCTCCATCCTCGGGTCCTAACTATGGCTACACCTTC. Looking up the rest from reference TRBV5-8 and TRBJ1-2 gives the full variable domain: EAGVTQSPTHLIKTRGQQATLRCSPISGHTSVYWYQQALGLGLQFLLWYDEGEERNRGNFPPRFSGRQFPNYSSELNVNALELEDSALYLCASSSPSSGPNYGYTFGSGTRLTVV.

CDR3: CASSYSGASNQPQHF. The CDR3 DNA reads as TGTGCCAGCAGTTACTCGGGGGCATCTAATCAGCCCCAGCATTTT. This chain connects TRBV6-5 to TRBJ1-5, with a possible D match to TRBD1 (6 bases). V was cut by 0 bases and J by 4 bases, with 10 bases left in between. The CDR3 sequence is 15 residues long. In germline, CDR1 is MNHEY, CDR2 SVGAGI.

This chain uses TRBV10-2 with TRBJ2-4; no definite D call. The V gene's germline CDR1 is WSHSY and CDR2 SAAADI. V was clipped by 6 bases and J by 0 bases, with 21 bases between them. The CDR3 covers 18 residues. This CDR3 is CASRETLQPILAKNIQYF. The CDR3 DNA reads TGCGCCAGCAGGGAGACTCTCCAACCGATCTTAGCCAAAAACATTCAGTACTTC.